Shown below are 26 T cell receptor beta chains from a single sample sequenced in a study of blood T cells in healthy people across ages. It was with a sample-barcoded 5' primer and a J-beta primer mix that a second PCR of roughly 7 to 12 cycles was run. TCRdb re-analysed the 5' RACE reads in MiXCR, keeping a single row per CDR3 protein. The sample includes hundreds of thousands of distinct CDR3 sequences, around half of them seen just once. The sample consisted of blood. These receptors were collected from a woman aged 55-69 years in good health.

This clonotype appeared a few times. The CDR3 reads CSARDRSSTDTQYF. In DNA form, the CDR3 reads TGCAGTGCTAGAGATCGGTCTAGCACAGATACGCAGTATTTT. V usage is TRBV20-1 and J usage is TRBJ2-3; D is ambiguous. Germline CDR1 and CDR2: DFQATT and SNEGSKA (reference sequence). The CDR3 sequence is 14 residues long. V was trimmed by 0 bases and J by 0 bases, leaving 7 bases between them.

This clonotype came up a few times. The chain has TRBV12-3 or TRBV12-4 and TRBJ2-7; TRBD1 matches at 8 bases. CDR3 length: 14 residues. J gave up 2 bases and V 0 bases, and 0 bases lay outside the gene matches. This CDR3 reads CASSLAGQAYEQYF. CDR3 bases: TGTGCCAGCAGTTTAGCGGGACAGGCCTACGAGCAGTACTTC.

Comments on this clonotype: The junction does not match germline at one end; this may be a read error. CDR3 region: CASSFSGRATYNERFF. The CDR3 DNA reads as TGTGCCAGCAGTTTCAGCGGGAGGGCGACCTACAATGAGCGGTTCTTC. The V call is TRBV27, the J call TRBJ2-1; 10 bases agree with TRBD2. Germline loops: CDR1 MNHEY, CDR2 SMNVEV (reference sequence). The length of the CDR3 is 16 residues.

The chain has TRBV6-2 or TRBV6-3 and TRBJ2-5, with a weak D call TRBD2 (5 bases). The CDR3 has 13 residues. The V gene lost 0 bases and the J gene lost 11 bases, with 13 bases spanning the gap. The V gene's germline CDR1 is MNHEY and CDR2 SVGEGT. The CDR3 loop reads CASSYSDWGEQYF. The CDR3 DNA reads TGTGCCAGCAGTTACTCGGATTGGGGAGAGCAGTACTTC.

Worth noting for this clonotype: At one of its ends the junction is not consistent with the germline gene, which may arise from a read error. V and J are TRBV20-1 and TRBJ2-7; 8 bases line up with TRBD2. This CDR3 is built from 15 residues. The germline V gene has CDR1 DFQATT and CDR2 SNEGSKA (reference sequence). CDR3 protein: CSARDPTSGSYAQYF. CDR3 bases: TGCAGTGCTAGAGATCCAACTAGCGGTTCCTACGCGCAGTACTTC.

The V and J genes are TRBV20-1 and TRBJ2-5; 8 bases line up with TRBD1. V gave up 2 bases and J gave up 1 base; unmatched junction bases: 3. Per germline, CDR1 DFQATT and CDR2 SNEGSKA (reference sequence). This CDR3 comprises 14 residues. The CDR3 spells CSARSGTGQETQYF. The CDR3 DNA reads TGCAGTGCTAGATCCGGGACAGGCCAAGAGACCCAGTACTTC.

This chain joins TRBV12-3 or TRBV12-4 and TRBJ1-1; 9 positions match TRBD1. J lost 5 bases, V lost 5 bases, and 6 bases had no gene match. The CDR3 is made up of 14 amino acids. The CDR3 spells CASSIQGAITEAFF. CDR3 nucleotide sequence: TGTGCCAGCAGTATACAGGGGGCTATTACTGAAGCTTTCTTT.

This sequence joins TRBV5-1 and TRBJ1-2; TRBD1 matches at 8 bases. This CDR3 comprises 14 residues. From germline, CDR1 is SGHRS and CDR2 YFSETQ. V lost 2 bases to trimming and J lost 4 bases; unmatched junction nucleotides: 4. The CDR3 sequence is CASSLSGQAYGYTF. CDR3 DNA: TGCGCCAGCAGCTTATCGGGACAGGCCTATGGCTACACCTTC. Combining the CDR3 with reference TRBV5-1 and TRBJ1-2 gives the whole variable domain KAGVTQTPRYLIKTRGQQVTLSCSPISGHRSVSWYQQTPGQGLQFLFEYFSETQRNKGNFPGRFSGRQFSNSRSEMNVSTLELGDSALYLCASSLSGQAYGYTFGSGTRLTVV.

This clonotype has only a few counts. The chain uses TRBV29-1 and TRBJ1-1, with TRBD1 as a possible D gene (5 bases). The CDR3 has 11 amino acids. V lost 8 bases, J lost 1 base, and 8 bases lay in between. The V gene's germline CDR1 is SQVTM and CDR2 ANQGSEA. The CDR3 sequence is CSHTGNTEAFF. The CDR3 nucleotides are TGCAGCCATACAGGGAACACTGAAGCTTTCTTT.

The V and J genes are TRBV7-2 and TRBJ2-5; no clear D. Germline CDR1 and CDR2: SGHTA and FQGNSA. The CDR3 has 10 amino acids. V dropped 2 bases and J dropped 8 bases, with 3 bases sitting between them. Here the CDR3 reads CASSLSTQYF. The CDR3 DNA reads TGTGCCAGCAGCTTAAGTACCCAGTACTTC.

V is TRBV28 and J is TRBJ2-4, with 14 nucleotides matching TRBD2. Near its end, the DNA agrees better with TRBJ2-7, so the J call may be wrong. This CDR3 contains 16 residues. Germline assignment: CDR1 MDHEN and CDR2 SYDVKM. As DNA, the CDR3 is TGTGCCAGCAGCTTACTTCGACTAGCGGGAGGGTACGAGCAGTACTTC. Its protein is CASSLLRLAGGYEQYF.

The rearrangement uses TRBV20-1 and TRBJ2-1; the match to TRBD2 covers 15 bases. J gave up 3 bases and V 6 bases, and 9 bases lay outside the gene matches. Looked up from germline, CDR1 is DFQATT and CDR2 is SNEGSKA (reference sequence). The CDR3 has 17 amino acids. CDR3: CSAPRTSGRAVYNEQFF. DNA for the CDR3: TGCAGTGCGCCCCGGACTAGCGGGAGGGCCGTCTACAATGAGCAGTTCTTC.

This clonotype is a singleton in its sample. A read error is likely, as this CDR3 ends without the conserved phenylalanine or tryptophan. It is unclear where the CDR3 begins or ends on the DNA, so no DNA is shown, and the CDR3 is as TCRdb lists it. The CDR3 spells CSATLTEI. The V call is TRBV20-1, the J call TRBJ2-6; the D segment call TRBD1 is taken from the table without a DNA check. Counting both end residues, the CDR3 totals 8 amino acids. Germline V gives CDR1 DFQATT, CDR2 SNEGSKA (reference sequence).

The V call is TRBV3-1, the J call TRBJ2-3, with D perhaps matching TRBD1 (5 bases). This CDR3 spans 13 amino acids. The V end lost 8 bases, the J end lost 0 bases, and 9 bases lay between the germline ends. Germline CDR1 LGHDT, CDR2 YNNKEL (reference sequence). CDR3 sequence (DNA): TGTGCCAGCGGACACTTCAGCACAGATACGCAGTATTTT. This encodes CASGHFSTDTQYF.

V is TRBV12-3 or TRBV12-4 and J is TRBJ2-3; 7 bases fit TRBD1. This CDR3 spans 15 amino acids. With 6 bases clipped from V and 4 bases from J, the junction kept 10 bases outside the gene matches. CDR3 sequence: CASSIQGLRADTQYF. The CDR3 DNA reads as TGTGCCAGCAGCATACAGGGGCTCCGCGCAGATACGCAGTATTTT.

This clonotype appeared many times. Here the CDR3 DNA reads TGCAGCGTTGCGGGTAGCGGGACCCTGACGGGGTACCAAGAGACCCAGTACTTC. It codes for CSVAGSGTLTGYQETQYF. The chain employs TRBV29-1 and TRBJ2-5; the match to TRBD2 covers 8 bases. Germline V gives CDR1 SQVTM, CDR2 ANQGSEA. V lost 4 bases to trimming and J lost 0 bases; unmatched junction nucleotides: 16. This CDR3 region has 18 residues. The whole variable domain, filled in from reference TRBV29-1 and TRBJ2-5, reads SAVISQKPSRDICQRGTSLTIQCQVDSQVTMMFWYRQQPGQSLTLIATANQGSEATYESGFVIDKFPISRPNLTFSTLTVSNMSPEDSSIYLCSVAGSGTLTGYQETQYFGPGTRLLVL.

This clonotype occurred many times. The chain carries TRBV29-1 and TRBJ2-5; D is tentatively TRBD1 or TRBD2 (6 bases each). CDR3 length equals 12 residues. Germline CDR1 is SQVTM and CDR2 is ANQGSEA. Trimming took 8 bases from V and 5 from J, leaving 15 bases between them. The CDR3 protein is CSSSGAGETQYF. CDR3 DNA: TGCAGCTCTTCAGGGGCGGGGGAGACCCAGTACTTC.

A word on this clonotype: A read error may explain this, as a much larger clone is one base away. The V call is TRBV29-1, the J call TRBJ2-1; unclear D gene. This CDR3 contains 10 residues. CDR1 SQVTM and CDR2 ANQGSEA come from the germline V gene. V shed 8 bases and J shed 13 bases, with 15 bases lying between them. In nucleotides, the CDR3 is TGCAGCATGTGGGATGAGACCCAGTTCTTC. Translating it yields CSMWDETQFF.

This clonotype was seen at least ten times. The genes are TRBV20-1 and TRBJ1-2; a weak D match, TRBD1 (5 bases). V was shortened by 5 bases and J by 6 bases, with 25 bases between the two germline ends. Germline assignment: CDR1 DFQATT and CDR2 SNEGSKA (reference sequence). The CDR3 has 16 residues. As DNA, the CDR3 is TGCAGTGCTTCGACAGTCCCTCTCGGGATTAAGGATGGCTACACCTTC. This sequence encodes CSASTVPLGIKDGYTF.

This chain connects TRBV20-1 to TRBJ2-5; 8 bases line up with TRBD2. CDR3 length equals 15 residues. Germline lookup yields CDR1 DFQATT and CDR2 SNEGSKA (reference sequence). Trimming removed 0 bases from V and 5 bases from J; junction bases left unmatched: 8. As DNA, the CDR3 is TGCAGTGCTAGAGATCGAGCGGGAGTGAGGGAGACCCAGTACTTC. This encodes CSARDRAGVRETQYF.

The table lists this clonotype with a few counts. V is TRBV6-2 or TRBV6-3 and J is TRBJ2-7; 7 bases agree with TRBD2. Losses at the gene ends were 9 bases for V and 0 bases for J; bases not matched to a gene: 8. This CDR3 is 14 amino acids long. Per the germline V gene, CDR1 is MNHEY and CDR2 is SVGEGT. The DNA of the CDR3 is TGTGCCAGTAGAGCGGGACGCAACTCCTACGAGCAGTACTTC. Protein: CASRAGRNSYEQYF.

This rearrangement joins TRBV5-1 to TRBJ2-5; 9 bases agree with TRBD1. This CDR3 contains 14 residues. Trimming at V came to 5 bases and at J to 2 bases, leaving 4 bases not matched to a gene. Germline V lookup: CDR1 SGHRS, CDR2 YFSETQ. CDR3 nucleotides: TGCGCCAGCAGACCCGGGACAGGGCAAGAGACCCAGTACTTC. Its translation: CASRPGTGQETQYF.

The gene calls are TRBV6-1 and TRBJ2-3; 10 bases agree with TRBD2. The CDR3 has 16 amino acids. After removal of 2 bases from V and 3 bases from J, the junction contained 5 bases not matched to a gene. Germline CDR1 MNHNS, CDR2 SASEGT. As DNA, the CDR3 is TGTGCCAGCAGTGAATCCGTAGCGGGAGGTACAGATACGCAGTATTTT. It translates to CASSESVAGGTDTQYF.

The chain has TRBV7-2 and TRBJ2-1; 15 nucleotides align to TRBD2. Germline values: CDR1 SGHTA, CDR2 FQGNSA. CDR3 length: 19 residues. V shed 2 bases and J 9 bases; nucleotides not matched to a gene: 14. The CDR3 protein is CASSLFRTSGRAWACEQFF. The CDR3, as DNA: TGTGCCAGCAGCTTATTCAGGACTAGCGGGAGGGCCTGGGCTTGTGAGCAGTTCTTC.

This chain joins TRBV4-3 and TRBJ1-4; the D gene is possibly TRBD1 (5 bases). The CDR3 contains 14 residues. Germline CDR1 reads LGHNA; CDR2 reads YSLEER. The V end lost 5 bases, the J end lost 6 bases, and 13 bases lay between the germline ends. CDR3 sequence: CASSGAPGDEKLFF. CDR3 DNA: TGCGCCAGCAGCGGGGCCCCGGGGGATGAAAAACTGTTTTTT.

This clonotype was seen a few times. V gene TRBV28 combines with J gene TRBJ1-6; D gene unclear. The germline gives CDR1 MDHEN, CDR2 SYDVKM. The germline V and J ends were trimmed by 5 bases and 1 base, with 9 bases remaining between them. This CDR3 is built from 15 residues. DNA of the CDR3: TGTGCCAGCAGTACCTTGGATTCCTATAATTCACCCCTCCACTTT. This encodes CASSTLDSYNSPLHF.